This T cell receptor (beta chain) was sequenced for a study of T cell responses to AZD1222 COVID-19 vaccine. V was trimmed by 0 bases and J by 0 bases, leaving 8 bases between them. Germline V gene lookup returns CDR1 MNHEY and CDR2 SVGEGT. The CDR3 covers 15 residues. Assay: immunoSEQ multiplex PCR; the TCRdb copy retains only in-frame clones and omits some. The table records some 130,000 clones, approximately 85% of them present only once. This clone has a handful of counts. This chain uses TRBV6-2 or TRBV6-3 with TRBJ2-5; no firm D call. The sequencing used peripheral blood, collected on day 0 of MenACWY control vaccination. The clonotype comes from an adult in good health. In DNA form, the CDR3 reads TGTGCCAGCAGTTACTCGAGGCTGTACCAAGAGACCCAGTACTTC. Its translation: CASSYSRLYQETQYF.